Following are 12 T cell receptor beta chains from one sample sequenced in a study of blood T cell repertoires in COVID-19. The data were produced by immunoSEQ multiplex PCR, yet TCRdb's version contains in-frame clones alone and is incomplete. This sample carries almost 85,000 clones, around 83% of them seen once, and the ten largest clones take approximately 39%. The sample taken for sequencing was peripheral blood. All receptors come from an elderly man with active or convalescent COVID-19.

The V gene is TRBV6-1, the J gene TRBJ1-2; TRBD1 matches 7 bases. The trim removed 1 base at V and 8 bases at J, leaving 7 bases unmatched. There are 14 residues in the CDR3. Germline V gives CDR1 MNHNS, CDR2 SASEGT. The CDR3 nucleotides read TGTGCCAGCAGTGAAGGAGGGGGCAGCGGAGGCTACACCTTC. Its translation is CASSEGGGSGGYTF.

This clone has a single count. This chain uses TRBV6-5 with TRBJ1-5, with 7 bases lining up with TRBD1. CDR3 length equals 13 residues. J lost 7 bases, V lost 6 bases, and 6 bases had no gene match. The germline CDR1 and CDR2 sequences are MNHEY and SVGAGI. The CDR3 bases are TGTGCCAGCAGCCCCGACAGGGACCAGCCCCAGCATTTT. Its translation: CASSPDRDQPQHF.

The chain is built from TRBV28 and TRBJ2-5, with 8 bases lining up with TRBD1. CDR3 length: 16 residues. Germline trimming cut 5 bases from V and 9 bases from J; bases unmatched to any gene: 17. Germline V gene data show CDR1 as MDHEN and CDR2 as SYDVKM. CDR3 in amino acids: CASSETGGSSVRPQYF. CDR3 nucleotide sequence: TGTGCCAGCAGTGAAACAGGGGGTTCTAGCGTAAGGCCCCAGTACTTC.

The chain is built from TRBV19 and TRBJ1-1; the D gene is possibly TRBD1 (6 bases). The CDR3 has 13 amino acids. Germline assignment: CDR1 LNHDA and CDR2 SQIVND (reference sequence). V lost 4 bases and J lost 11, with 17 bases in between. The CDR3 loop reads CASSTRSGDGAFF. CDR3 sequence (DNA): TGTGCCAGTAGTACGCGGTCAGGGGATGGGGCTTTCTTT.

The rearrangement uses TRBV6-2 or TRBV6-3 and TRBJ2-2; 10 bases are a match to TRBD2. Germline V gene lookup returns CDR1 MNHEY and CDR2 SVGEGT. The CDR3 runs to 15 residues. The J segment lost 5 bases and the V segment lost 6 bases, leaving 6 bases of the junction unmatched. The CDR3: CASSRAGGPTGELFF. CDR3 coding DNA: TGTGCCAGCAGCAGAGCGGGAGGGCCAACCGGGGAGCTGTTTTTT.

The J gene is TRBJ1-4, the V gene TRBV7-2, with 9 bases identical to TRBD1. V shed 5 bases and J 8 bases; nucleotides not matched to a gene: 9. The germline V gene encodes CDR1 SGHTA and CDR2 FQGNSA. The CDR3 sequence is 15 residues long. The DNA for the CDR3 is TGTGCCAGCAGCGTTCGGACAGGGGAGCAGGAAAAACTGTTTTTT. It translates to CASSVRTGEQEKLFF.

The gene calls are TRBV6-2 or TRBV6-3 and TRBJ1-2, with TRBD1 matching over 7 bases. V gave up 2 bases and J gave up 8 bases; unmatched junction bases: 8. This CDR3 contains 14 residues. Germline assignment: CDR1 MNHEY and CDR2 SVGEGT. DNA for the CDR3: TGTGCCAGCAGTTACGACTCTACAGGGGTGGGCTACACCTTC. This encodes CASSYDSTGVGYTF.

The CDR3 bases are TGTGCCATCAGTGTGGCGGGCTCCGAGCAGTACTTC. Amino acid sequence: CAISVAGSEQYF. The rearrangement uses TRBV10-3 and TRBJ2-7; a weak D match, TRBD2 (5 bases). Germline CDR1 and CDR2: ENHRY and SYGVKD. This CDR3 spans 12 amino acids. Trimming took 4 bases from V and 6 from J, leaving 10 bases between them.

The chain uses TRBV10-3 and TRBJ1-5; D unclear. Germline loops: CDR1 ENHRY, CDR2 SYGVKD. The CDR3 covers 16 residues. V shed 0 bases and J shed 2 bases, with 11 bases lying between them. The CDR3 reads CAISESEGLGNQPQHF. The CDR3 nucleotides read TGTGCCATCAGTGAGTCGGAGGGTCTGGGCAATCAGCCCCAGCATTTT.

This clone was seen once. This chain connects TRBV19 to TRBJ1-3; 8 bases map to TRBD1. The CDR3 spans 15 residues. The germline CDR1 and CDR2 sequences are LNHDA and SQIVND (reference sequence). J gave up 0 bases and V 5 bases, and 3 bases lay outside the gene matches. CDR3 in DNA: TGTGCCAGTAGTGGACAGGGCCTCTCTGGAAACACCATATATTTT. Translation gives CASSGQGLSGNTIYF.

The chain uses TRBV21-1 and TRBJ2-7; the tabulated D call, TRBD2, remains unverified against the DNA. TRBV21-1 is recorded as a pseudogene. The CDR3 runs 14 residues. Here the CDR3 reads CASSPRRGSYEQYF. The DNA of the CDR3 is TGTGCCAGCAGCCCTCGCCGGGGCTCCTACGAGCAGTACTTC.

The rearrangement links TRBV2 to TRBJ2-5; TRBD1 aligns across 9 bases. Looked up from germline, CDR1 is SNHLY and CDR2 is FYNNEI. The ends lost 1 base at V and 7 bases at J; junction bases unmatched: 4. This CDR3 is built from 14 residues. The CDR3 reads CASSEGTGVATQYF. CDR3 nucleotide sequence: TGTGCCAGCAGTGAAGGGACAGGGGTTGCGACCCAGTACTTC.